The rows below give T cell receptor beta chains drawn from one sample of a study of blood T cell repertoires in COVID-19. Generated by immunoSEQ multiplex PCR, the TCRdb table keeps only in-frame clones and is missing some. The top ten hold over 12% of the sample, which has more than 150,000 clones, around 89% seen once. The sample comprised peripheral blood. The source is a middle-aged woman with acute or convalescent COVID-19. Each CDR3 is given with its conserved first and last residue. D genes are given only for firm matches. Clone size is shown for a subset of rows, as once, few, many or a class of expanded clone.

v_call: TRBV13
clone_size: once
d_call: .
j_call: TRBJ2-7
cdr3_aa: CASSLGLWDKPSEQYF
cdr3_nt: TGTGCCAGCAGCTTAGGGTTATGGGACAAACCCAGCGAGCAGTACTTC

v_call: TRBV30
clone_size: .
d_call: TRBD1
j_call: TRBJ2-2
cdr3_aa: CAWSVLTGGFGELFF
cdr3_nt: TGTGCCTGGAGTGTACTCACAGGGGGGTTTGGGGAGCTGTTTTTT

v_call: TRBV15
clone_size: .
d_call: .
j_call: TRBJ2-7
cdr3_aa: CATSRFRGSYEQYF
cdr3_nt: TGTGCCACCAGCAGGTTCCGGGGCTCCTACGAGCAGTACTTC

v_call: TRBV28
clone_size: .
d_call: .
j_call: TRBJ1-1
cdr3_aa: CASSSDVGGETEAFF
cdr3_nt: TGTGCCAGCAGTTCAGATGTGGGGGGAGAGACTGAAGCTTTCTTT

v_call: TRBV7-9
clone_size: .
d_call: .
j_call: TRBJ1-3
cdr3_aa: CASSRNTIYF
cdr3_nt: TGTGCCAGCAGTAGAAACACCATATATTTT

v_call: TRBV5-6
clone_size: .
d_call: TRBD1
j_call: TRBJ2-1
cdr3_aa: CASSGGQYNEQFF
cdr3_nt: TGTGCCAGCAGCGGGGGACAGTACAATGAGCAGTTCTTC

v_call: TRBV19
clone_size: .
d_call: TRBD2
j_call: TRBJ2-7
cdr3_aa: CASSIMGGSSYEQYF
cdr3_nt: TGTGCCAGTAGTATAATGGGGGGGAGCTCCTACGAGCAGTACTTC

v_call: TRBV10-1
clone_size: .
d_call: TRBD1
j_call: TRBJ1-4
cdr3_aa: CASSARQGAGEKLFF
cdr3_nt: TGCGCCAGCAGTGCTCGACAGGGGGCCGGTGAAAAACTGTTTTTT

v_call: TRBV19
clone_size: .
d_call: .
j_call: TRBJ1-5
cdr3_aa: CASSTTGRYNQPQHF
cdr3_nt: TGTGCCAGTAGTACGACAGGCCGATACAATCAGCCCCAGCATTTT

v_call: TRBV12-3/TRBV12-4
clone_size: .
d_call: .
j_call: TRBJ1-4
cdr3_aa: CASMRANEKLFF
cdr3_nt: TGTGCCAGCATGCGGGCTAATGAAAAACTGTTTTTT

v_call: TRBV18
clone_size: .
d_call: .
j_call: TRBJ1-5
cdr3_aa: CASSPMLVLGRLRQESNQPQHF
cdr3_nt: TGTGCCAGCTCACCCATGTTGGTGTTGGGTCGTTTGAGACAGGAGAGCAATCAGCCCCAGCATTTT

v_call: TRBV4-1
clone_size: .
d_call: TRBD2
j_call: TRBJ2-1
cdr3_aa: CASSQDGLAAENEQFF
cdr3_nt: TGCGCCAGCAGCCAAGACGGCCTAGCGGCTGAAAATGAGCAGTTCTTC

v_call: TRBV6-2/TRBV6-3
clone_size: .
d_call: .
j_call: TRBJ2-1
cdr3_aa: CASSDSENSYNEQFF
cdr3_nt: TGTGCCAGCAGTGATAGCGAGAACTCCTACAATGAGCAGTTCTTC

v_call: TRBV7-3
clone_size: .
d_call: TRBD2
j_call: TRBJ2-1
cdr3_aa: CASSFSRGGASFYNEQFF
cdr3_nt: TGTGCCAGCAGCTTTTCTCGCGGGGGTGCCTCTTTCTACAATGAGCAGTTCTTC

v_call: TRBV5-5
clone_size: .
d_call: .
j_call: TRBJ1-2
cdr3_aa: CASSLPITGLGYTF
cdr3_nt: TGTGCCAGCAGCTTACCAATAACAGGGCTGGGCTACACCTTC

v_call: TRBV18
clone_size: .
d_call: .
j_call: TRBJ1-5
cdr3_aa: CASSPSGEGGQPQHF
cdr3_nt: TGTGCCAGCTCACCTTCAGGGGAGGGAGGTCAGCCCCAGCATTTT

v_call: TRBV28
clone_size: .
d_call: .
j_call: TRBJ2-7
cdr3_aa: CASSSNYLGGGYEQYF
cdr3_nt: TGTGCCAGCAGTTCCAACTATCTGGGGGGTGGATACGAGCAGTACTTC

v_call: TRBV7-9
clone_size: .
d_call: .
j_call: TRBJ1-4
cdr3_aa: CASSSGATNEKLFF
cdr3_nt: TGTGCCAGCAGTTCAGGTGCAACTAATGAAAAACTGTTTTTT

v_call: TRBV25-1
clone_size: .
d_call: TRBD1
j_call: TRBJ1-5
cdr3_aa: CASSDNSRGTGGRQPQHF
cdr3_nt: TGTGCCAGCAGTGATAATAGCAGGGGGACAGGGGGGCGTCAGCCCCAGCATTTT

v_call: TRBV24-1
clone_size: .
d_call: TRBD1
j_call: TRBJ1-5
cdr3_aa: CATQRDRSKYSNQPQHF
cdr3_nt: TGTGCCACCCAACGGGACAGGAGCAAATATAGCAATCAGCCCCAGCATTTT

v_call: TRBV6-1
clone_size: .
d_call: .
j_call: TRBJ1-6
cdr3_aa: CASIPFVTGNSPLHF
cdr3_nt: TGTGCCAGCATCCCCTTCGTCACGGGGAATTCACCCCTCCACTTT

v_call: TRBV6-5
clone_size: .
d_call: TRBD1
j_call: TRBJ1-2
cdr3_aa: CASSFRTGNDGYTF
cdr3_nt: TGTGCCAGCAGTTTTCGGACAGGGAATGATGGCTACACCTTC

v_call: TRBV9
clone_size: few
d_call: TRBD1
j_call: TRBJ2-7
cdr3_aa: CASSTRQTGDHEQYF
cdr3_nt: TGTGCCAGCAGCACCCGACAGACAGGGGACCACGAGCAGTACTTC

v_call: TRBV30
clone_size: .
d_call: TRBD1
j_call: TRBJ1-6
cdr3_aa: CAWAWTGENSPLHF
cdr3_nt: TGTGCCTGGGCTTGGACAGGCGAGAATTCACCCCTCCACTTT

v_call: TRBV2
clone_size: .
d_call: .
j_call: TRBJ1-5
cdr3_aa: CASIGERNQPQHF
cdr3_nt: TGTGCCAGCATCGGGGAGAGAAATCAGCCCCAGCATTTT

v_call: TRBV4-1
clone_size: .
d_call: TRBD1
j_call: TRBJ2-7
cdr3_aa: CASSQAPGTGSAYEQYF
cdr3_nt: TGCGCCAGCAGCCAGGCCCCTGGGACAGGGAGTGCCTACGAGCAGTACTTC

v_call: TRBV27
clone_size: .
d_call: .
j_call: TRBJ1-2
cdr3_aa: CASSLSQQGKPAF
cdr3_nt: TGTGCCAGCAGTTTATCCCAGCAGGGGAAACCGGCCTTC

v_call: TRBV6-1
clone_size: .
d_call: TRBD2
j_call: TRBJ2-2
cdr3_aa: CASSAAGGRNTGELFF
cdr3_nt: TGTGCCAGCAGTGCTGCCGGCGGGAGAAACACCGGGGAGCTGTTTTTT

v_call: TRBV4-2
clone_size: .
d_call: .
j_call: TRBJ2-2
cdr3_aa: CASSPQKSNTGELFF
cdr3_nt: TGTGCCAGCAGCCCACAGAAATCGAACACCGGGGAGCTGTTTTTT

v_call: TRBV24-1
clone_size: once
d_call: .
j_call: TRBJ1-2
cdr3_aa: CATSGGGVLSDGYTF
cdr3_nt: TGTGCCACCAGTGGCGGAGGGGTCCTGTCGGATGGCTACACCTTC

v_call: TRBV28
clone_size: once
d_call: TRBD1
j_call: TRBJ1-5
cdr3_aa: CASTPWSGQGNQPQHF
cdr3_nt: TGTGCCAGCACCCCCTGGTCGGGACAGGGGAATCAGCCCCAGCATTTT

v_call: TRBV6-6
clone_size: .
d_call: .
j_call: TRBJ1-3
cdr3_aa: CASSYLNTIYF
cdr3_nt: TGTGCCAGCAGTTACCTAAACACCATATATTTT

v_call: TRBV4-2
clone_size: .
d_call: .
j_call: TRBJ1-1
cdr3_aa: CASSQTRTELNTEAFF
cdr3_nt: TGTGCCAGCAGCCAAACTCGGACAGAGCTTAACACTGAAGCTTTCTTT

v_call: TRBV19
clone_size: .
d_call: TRBD1
j_call: TRBJ1-2
cdr3_aa: CASSMGPTGADYGYTF
cdr3_nt: TGTGCCAGTAGTATGGGGCCCACAGGGGCTGACTATGGCTACACCTTC

v_call: TRBV29-1
clone_size: .
d_call: TRBD2
j_call: TRBJ2-1
cdr3_aa: CSVGASGGHNEQFF
cdr3_nt: TGCAGCGTTGGGGCTAGCGGGGGGCACAATGAGCAGTTCTTC

v_call: TRBV6-1
clone_size: once
d_call: TRBD2
j_call: TRBJ2-7
cdr3_aa: CASSEPGGSNEQYF
cdr3_nt: TGTGCCAGCAGTGAACCGGGCGGGAGCAACGAGCAGTACTTC

v_call: TRBV5-1
clone_size: .
d_call: .
j_call: TRBJ1-3
cdr3_aa: CASSRDNSGNTIYF
cdr3_nt: TGCGCCAGCAGCCGAGACAACTCTGGAAACACCATATATTTT

v_call: TRBV19
clone_size: .
d_call: .
j_call: TRBJ2-1
cdr3_aa: CASSEGLGNEQFF
cdr3_nt: TGTGCCAGTAGTGAGGGCCTCGGGAATGAGCAGTTCTTC

v_call: TRBV5-1
clone_size: .
d_call: TRBD1
j_call: TRBJ1-6
cdr3_aa: CASSLGGQGYSSLHF
cdr3_nt: TGCGCCAGCAGCTTGGGCGGACAGGGATATTCATCCCTCCACTTT

v_call: TRBV5-1
clone_size: .
d_call: .
j_call: TRBJ1-4
cdr3_aa: CASRSGLKLFF
cdr3_nt: TGCGCCAGCAGATCGGGGTTAAAACTGTTTTTT

v_call: TRBV4-2
clone_size: .
d_call: .
j_call: TRBJ2-2
cdr3_aa: CASSHSIRRGPYTGELFF
cdr3_nt: TGTGCCAGCAGCCACTCAATCAGGAGGGGGCCCTACACCGGGGAGCTGTTTTTT

v_call: TRBV5-1
clone_size: .
d_call: TRBD1
j_call: TRBJ2-7
cdr3_aa: CASSLAWGQGVYEQYF
cdr3_nt: TGCGCCAGCAGCTTGGCCTGGGGACAGGGGGTTTACGAGCAGTACTTC

v_call: TRBV24-1
clone_size: .
d_call: .
j_call: TRBJ2-1
cdr3_aa: CATSDLKQGVPNEQFF
cdr3_nt: TGTGCCACCAGTGATTTGAAACAGGGAGTTCCCAATGAGCAGTTCTTC

v_call: TRBV1
clone_size: .
d_call: .
j_call: TRBJ1-4
cdr3_aa: CTSSPGPDSNEKLFF
cdr3_nt: TGCACCAGCAGCCCCGGACCGGACAGTAATGAAAAACTGTTTTTT

v_call: TRBV7-2
clone_size: .
d_call: TRBD1
j_call: TRBJ1-2
cdr3_aa: CASGMGTVNYGYTF
cdr3_nt: TGTGCCAGCGGGATGGGGACAGTTAACTATGGCTACACCTTC

v_call: TRBV6-5
clone_size: .
d_call: TRBD1
j_call: TRBJ1-5
cdr3_aa: CASSYSWTGNQPQHF
cdr3_nt: TGTGCCAGCAGTTACTCCTGGACAGGGAATCAGCCCCAGCATTTT

v_call: TRBV6-5
clone_size: .
d_call: TRBD1
j_call: TRBJ1-2
cdr3_aa: CARGTGRVGYTF
cdr3_nt: TGTGCCAGGGGGACAGGGCGGGTTGGCTACACCTTC

v_call: TRBV6-6
clone_size: .
d_call: .
j_call: TRBJ2-5
cdr3_aa: CASSYSVEETQYF
cdr3_nt: TGTGCCAGCAGTTACTCGGTGGAGGAGACCCAGTACTTC

v_call: TRBV28
clone_size: .
d_call: TRBD1
j_call: TRBJ1-4
cdr3_aa: CASSFGQGLGKLFF
cdr3_nt: TGTGCCAGCAGTTTTGGACAGGGGTTGGGAAAACTGTTTTTT

v_call: TRBV6-1
clone_size: once
d_call: .
j_call: TRBJ1-4
cdr3_aa: CASSEGRAGEKLFF
cdr3_nt: TGTGCCAGCAGTGAAGGAAGGGCGGGAGAAAAACTGTTTTTT

v_call: TRBV30
clone_size: .
d_call: TRBD1
j_call: TRBJ1-3
cdr3_aa: CAWNPPRDSRGSGNTIYF
cdr3_nt: TGTGCCTGGAACCCCCCTCGGGACAGCAGAGGATCTGGAAACACCATATATTTT

v_call: TRBV28
clone_size: once
d_call: .
j_call: TRBJ1-2
cdr3_aa: CASSLPTELYGYTF
cdr3_nt: TGTGCCAGCAGTCTCCCGACAGAACTCTATGGCTACACCTTC

v_call: TRBV4-1
clone_size: .
d_call: TRBD1
j_call: TRBJ1-4
cdr3_aa: CASSQGQLSNEKLFF
cdr3_nt: TGCGCCAGCAGCCAGGGACAGCTCTCTAATGAAAAACTGTTTTTT